These T cell receptor beta chains were read from a single sample in a study of T cell responses to AZD1222 COVID-19 vaccine. TCRdb's copy holds only in-frame clones and misses some; the assay was immunoSEQ multiplex PCR. The sample lists some 130,000 clones, 90% occurring once. Material: peripheral blood, obtained on day 0 of AZD1222 vaccination. All receptors come from an adult in good health. Both conserved end residues are part of each CDR3. D genes are given only for firm matches. Rows may omit the clone size; those that give it use once, few, many or a size class.

j_call clone_size v_call d_call cdr3_aa cdr3_nt
TRBJ2-2 - TRBV28 TRBD1 CASRWTGNTGELFF TGTGCCAGCAGATGGACAGGAAACACCGGGGAGCTGTTTTTT
TRBJ2-1 - TRBV11-3 TRBD2 CASSSYSGSSYNEQFF TGTGCCAGCAGCTCTTATAGCGGGAGCTCCTACAATGAGCAGTTCTTC
TRBJ2-3 - TRBV7-4 - CASSFLRSYTQYF TGTGCCAGCAGCTTTCTGCGGTCGTATACGCAGTATTTT
TRBJ2-1 - TRBV6-2/TRBV6-3 - CASRPYNGGDEQFF TGTGCCAGCAGACCTTACAATGGGGGCGATGAGCAGTTCTTC
TRBJ2-3 - TRBV7-9 - CASSLMETDTQYF TGTGCCAGCAGCTTAATGGAGACAGATACGCAGTATTTT
TRBJ1-2 - TRBV7-6 - CASSPSGAGSFYGYTF TGTGCCAGCAGCCCTAGTGGGGCAGGTAGTTTTTATGGCTACACCTTC
TRBJ1-5 - TRBV6-1 - CASSERWSSNQPQHF TGTGCCAGCAGTGAACGGTGGAGTAGCAATCAGCCCCAGCATTTT
TRBJ1-3 - TRBV7-2 - CASSFTGTSGNTIYF TGTGCCAGCAGCTTCACAGGCACTTCTGGAAACACCATATATTTT
TRBJ1-4 - TRBV7-2 - CASSLWGSGGEKLFF TGTGCCAGCAGCTTATGGGGGTCGGGTGGGGAAAAACTGTTTTTT
TRBJ2-4 - TRBV4-1 TRBD2 CASSQDFPSGGAINIQYF TGCGCCAGCAGCCAAGATTTCCCTAGCGGGGGGGCCATAAACATTCAGTACTTC
TRBJ2-1 - TRBV6-4 - CASSDSSSYNEQFF TGTGCCAGCAGTGACTCAAGCTCCTACAATGAGCAGTTCTTC
TRBJ1-1 - TRBV10-3 - CAISESWEGTEAFF TGTGCCATCAGTGAGTCGTGGGAGGGCACTGAAGCTTTCTTT
TRBJ2-5 once TRBV11-2 TRBD2 CASSLLAGGQETQYF TGTGCCAGCAGCTTATTAGCGGGGGGACAAGAGACCCAGTACTTC
TRBJ1-2 - TRBV7-3 TRBD1 CASSPHQGASYGYTF TGTGCCAGCAGCCCCCACCAGGGGGCAAGCTATGGCTACACCTTC
TRBJ2-7 once TRBV7-9 TRBD2 CASSNGLAGFYEQYF TGTGCCAGCAGCAACGGACTAGCGGGATTCTACGAGCAGTACTTC
TRBJ1-5 - TRBV9 - CASSVNPREGSNQPQHF TGTGCCAGCAGCGTAAACCCCAGGGAGGGAAGCAATCAGCCCCAGCATTTT
TRBJ1-5 - TRBV21-1 - CASSNTPDRDNQPQHF TGTGCCAGCAGCAACACGCCTGACAGGGACAATCAGCCCCAGCATTTT
TRBJ2-7 - TRBV6-5 - CASTKTVTLFEQYF TGTGCCAGCACAAAGACAGTTACTCTCTTCGAGCAGTACTTC
TRBJ2-7 - TRBV7-9 - CASSLESWGAYEQYF TGTGCCAGCAGTCTAGAATCTTGGGGGGCCTACGAGCAGTACTTC
TRBJ1-5 - TRBV5-6 TRBD1 CASSLAGRGFEPQHF TGTGCCAGCAGCTTGGCAGGCAGGGGGTTTGAGCCCCAGCATTTT
TRBJ2-2 - TRBV30 - CAWSVLGSGELFF TGTGCCTGGAGTGTACTTGGGTCCGGGGAGCTGTTTTTT
TRBJ1-1 once TRBV19 - CASSIGGLGRTEAFF TGTGCCAGTAGTATAGGAGGTCTCGGCAGGACTGAAGCTTTCTTT
TRBJ1-2 - TRBV28 - CASSLEERGYTF TGTGCCAGCAGTTTGGAAGAACGTGGCTACACCTTC
TRBJ2-3 - TRBV28 TRBD2 CASSPGTSGGTDTQYF TGTGCCAGCAGTCCCGGGACTAGCGGGGGGACAGATACGCAGTATTTT
TRBJ2-3 - TRBV19 - CASSRTAGSTDTQYF TGTGCCAGTAGTAGGACAGCTGGTAGCACAGATACGCAGTATTTT
TRBJ1-1 - TRBV7-9 - CASTYMGALDTEAFF TGTGCCAGCACCTACATGGGGGCGTTGGACACTGAAGCTTTCTTT
TRBJ1-3 - TRBV7-9 - CASSLGFSSGNTIYF TGTGCCAGCAGCTTAGGATTTAGCTCTGGAAACACCATATATTTT
TRBJ1-5 - TRBV28 - CASSLFGQPQHF TGTGCCAGCAGTCTGTTCGGTCAGCCCCAGCATTTT
TRBJ2-5 - TRBV6-5 - CASSFGAAQETQYF TGTGCCAGCAGTTTTGGGGCCGCCCAAGAGACCCAGTACTTC
TRBJ2-2 few TRBV10-1 - CASSESLGYGGELFF TGCGCCAGCAGTGAGTCACTCGGTTACGGCGGGGAGCTGTTTTTT
TRBJ2-1 - TRBV7-2 TRBD2 CASSLGPSGYSYNEQFF TGTGCCAGCAGCTTAGGTCCTAGCGGTTATTCCTACAATGAGCAGTTCTTC
TRBJ2-7 once TRBV27 - CASSLMQASYEQYF TGTGCCAGCAGTTTAATGCAGGCCAGCTACGAGCAGTACTTC
TRBJ1-2 - TRBV25-1 TRBD1 CASSDYRGVNYGYTF TGTGCCAGCAGTGACTACAGGGGCGTAAACTATGGCTACACCTTC
TRBJ2-5 - TRBV5-1 TRBD1 CASSLPTGVIETQYF TGCGCCAGCAGCTTGCCCACAGGGGTAATAGAGACCCAGTACTTC
TRBJ1-2 - TRBV5-1 TRBD1 CASSSTGVYGYTF TGCGCCAGCAGCTCCACAGGGGTATATGGCTACACCTTC
TRBJ2-7 - TRBV28 - CASDQGGSSYEQYF TGTGCCAGCGATCAAGGGGGGAGCTCCTACGAGCAGTACTTC
TRBJ2-1 - TRBV24-1 - CATSDLSQNWSNEQFF TGTGCCACCAGTGATTTGAGTCAGAACTGGAGCAATGAGCAGTTCTTC
TRBJ1-2 - TRBV4-3 - CASSQAGLANYGYTF TGCGCCAGCAGCCAAGCAGGATTAGCTAACTATGGCTACACCTTC
TRBJ2-7 - TRBV27 TRBD2 CASRGGYSSYEQYF TGTGCCAGCAGGGGAGGGTATAGCTCCTACGAGCAGTACTTC
TRBJ2-7 - TRBV19 - CASSLLPQTGQQYF TGTGCCAGTAGCCTACTTCCCCAAACCGGCCAGCAGTACTTC
TRBJ2-4 - TRBV2 TRBD2 CASKGGLAKNIQYF TGTGCCAGCAAGGGAGGGCTAGCCAAAAACATTCAGTACTTC
TRBJ2-7 few TRBV5-1 - CASSMDAYEQYF TGCGCCAGCAGCATGGATGCCTACGAGCAGTACTTC
TRBJ2-3 - TRBV9 TRBD2 CASSVDIAGGRETQYF TGTGCCAGCAGCGTAGATATAGCGGGGGGGCGGGAAACGCAGTATTTT
TRBJ1-1 few TRBV6-2/TRBV6-3 - CASSYTIGGINTEAFF TGTGCCAGCAGTTACACCATAGGGGGGATTAACACTGAAGCTTTCTTT
TRBJ2-7 - TRBV7-9 - CASSSSSYEQYF TGTGCCAGCAGCTCGAGCTCCTACGAGCAGTACTTC
TRBJ2-2 - TRBV6-5 - CASTTSWAGELFF TGTGCCAGTACCACGTCTTGGGCCGGGGAGCTGTTTTTT
TRBJ1-2 - TRBV24-1 TRBD1 CATSNGPGTAFHYGYTF TGTGCCACCAGTAACGGCCCAGGGACAGCTTTCCACTATGGCTACACCTTC
TRBJ1-5 - TRBV6-5 - CASSLTGINQPQHF TGTGCCAGCAGCCTTACAGGGATCAATCAGCCCCAGCATTTT
TRBJ1-3 - TRBV28 - CASSLYEVFGNTIYF TGTGCCAGCAGTTTATATGAGGTCTTCGGAAACACCATATATTTT
TRBJ2-3 - TRBV9 TRBD2 CASSSPSGGTTDTQYF TGTGCCAGCAGCAGCCCTAGCGGGGGAACCACAGATACGCAGTATTTT
TRBJ1-5 - TRBV28 - CASSLDLRKPQHF TGTGCCAGCAGTTTGGACCTGAGGAAGCCCCAGCATTTT
TRBJ2-7 - TRBV28 TRBD2 CASSSSGDEQYF TGTGCCAGCAGTTCTAGCGGGGACGAGCAGTACTTC
TRBJ2-2 once TRBV10-1 TRBD1 CASSDWTGPNTGELFF TGCGCCAGCAGTGACTGGACAGGCCCAAACACCGGGGAGCTGTTTTTT
TRBJ1-2 - TRBV6-1 - CASSEGQSYGYTF TGTGCCAGCAGTGAGGGACAAAGCTATGGCTACACCTTC
TRBJ1-5 - TRBV5-6 - CASSLGGTNNQPQHF TGTGCCAGCAGCTTGGGAGGGACGAACAATCAGCCCCAGCATTTT
TRBJ1-6 few TRBV6-4 - CASSDGAGSNSPLHF TGTGCCAGCAGTGACGGTGCGGGCTCTAATTCACCCCTCCACTTT
TRBJ1-1 - TRBV30 - CAMDWGDTEAFF TGTGCCATGGACTGGGGGGACACTGAAGCTTTCTTT
TRBJ2-3 - TRBV9 - CASSVATGSHTDTQYF TGTGCCAGCAGCGTAGCTACGGGCAGCCACACAGATACGCAGTATTTT
TRBJ1-6 - TRBV2 - CASSATGNNSPLHF TGTGCCAGCAGTGCTACAGGGAATAATTCACCCCTCCACTTT
TRBJ1-3 - TRBV7-2 - CASSLTGVAPSGNTIYF TGTGCCAGCAGCTTAACGGGGGTAGCGCCCTCTGGAAACACCATATATTTT